This T cell receptor beta chain was identified in a study of blood T cell repertoires in COVID-19 (dated by TCRdb to 2018 to 2020). Background on the whole study: Collaborator samples came from the United States, Italy and Spain and covered acute and convalescent phases of COVID-19. The dataset comprised deeply sampled blood TCRbeta repertoires from subjects exposed to, actively infected with, or recovered from COVID-19. The repertoires were released in a freely available public database intended as a resource for research on the immune response to SARS-CoV-2. The prospective study material was composed of cDNA or gDNA derived from T cells, B-cell-depleted T cells, or PBMCs. Samples came from the ongoing ImmuneRACE study (first 160 participants) plus 1,254 subjects from 6 global collaborators. Where available, HLA class I and class II types were obtained from metadata supplied by the sample provider rather than from assay-based typing. A de-identified subject ID, COVID-19 status, age in years and sex were almost always included in the sample metadata. Here is what the overall study found, with its caveats: The quantity of clinical and demographic metadata differed by source and by participant and was supplied without curation.

With respect to this clone: Its antigen is not yet known. No much larger clone is present one base from it, and per-base qualities are unavailable.

In the prospective study, participants were about 18 to 95 years old, resided in fewer than 25 geographic areas of the United States, and were enrolled through a virtual design. To assign participants to cohorts, the prospective study relied on clinical history that participants themselves reported in a screening survey and a study questionnaire. ImmuneRACE Cohort 3 recovered participants were defined by two consecutive negative NP/OP PCR tests, healthcare professional clearance, or symptom resolution. Each participant in the prospective study had whole blood, serum and a nasopharyngeal or oropharyngeal swab collected by mobile phlebotomists. Participants in the prospective study had the option to provide additional blood draws and questionnaires over an approximately 2-month period. Before DNA extraction, blood samples from the prospective study were shipped at room temperature or frozen. TCRbeta CDR3 regions were amplified from genomic DNA by means of the immunoSEQ Assay, a bias-controlled multiplex PCR. Regarding the original processing steps: The number of nucleated cells in each sample was estimated from the amplification of reference gene primers within the assay. Sequence reads were collapsed and filtered to measure the absolute abundance of every unique TCRbeta CDR3 rearrangement. For each sample, productive Simpson clonality was calculated as the square root of Simpson's diversity index across productive rearrangements. The table comes from immuneACCESS by way of TCRdb, which keeps in-frame sequences with V and J called. Part of the clones is missing from these tables; in studies checked, under half for an unresolved V gene and the rest for unknown reasons. V and J calls and clone size come straight from that table; D and trimming were deduced from the DNA. This sample holds a few hundred thousand clones; 85% to 90% were observed only once. About 9.4% of the sample belongs to the ten largest clones.

The sample comprised PBMCs or T cells enriched from blood (not recorded which). The TCR was taken from a woman aged 45-59 years who had recovered from COVID-19.

CDR3 sequence: CATSRGRGSTDTQYF. The bases are TGTGCCACCAGCCGAGGACGGGGAAGCACAGATACGCAGTATTTT. The chain uses TRBV15 and TRBJ2-3; TRBD2 could be the D gene, as 5 bases match. Taken from cysteine to phenylalanine, the CDR3 has 15 residues. Only the CDR3 DNA stays, 45 bases, in frame from base 1. V lost 5 bases and J lost 0 bases; the stretch between them is 12 bases long. As encoded in the germline V gene (reference sequence), CDR1 is LNHNV while CDR2 is YYDKDF. The full variable domain, with segments outside the CDR3 supplied by the reference TRBV15 and TRBJ2-3 proteins, appears as DAMVIQNPRYQVTQFGKPVTLSCSQTLNHNVMYWYQQKSSQAPKLLFHYYDKDFNNEADTPDNFQSRRPNTSFCFLDIRSPGLGDTAMYLCATSRGRGSTDTQYFGPGTRLTVL.